The 28 T cell receptor beta chains in this list originate from one sample, sequenced in a study of T cell repertoires and HLA-DP antigens. No antigen is known for these receptors. Using immunoSEQ multiplex PCR, the repertoire was profiled, and TCRdb retains in-frame clones only, with some absent. The table includes about 73,000 clones, about four fifths detected once. Source material: CD4+ T cells from PBMCs. All receptors come from a man between 60 and 75 years old in good health and CMV-seronegative.

This chain joins TRBV11-2 and TRBJ2-3, with D hard to call. There are 16 residues in the CDR3. Germline CDR1 and CDR2: SGHAT and FQNNGV. Trimming removed 1 base at V and 4 bases at J, with 15 bases between. The CDR3 nucleotides are TGTGCCAGCAGCTTAGTCCCCCCAAGGATCGCAGATACGCAGTATTTT. This translates into CASSLVPPRIADTQYF.

This chain links TRBV7-9 with TRBJ1-2, with no clear D. The CDR3 has 18 residues. Trimming shortened V by 0 bases and J by 3 bases, and 20 bases separated the two germline ends. Germline CDR1 SEHNR, CDR2 FQNEAQ (reference sequence). The CDR3, as DNA: TGTGCCAGCAGCTTAGCGCGTGAGGAGTTGGTTTTTGACTATGGCTACACCTTC. Its translation is CASSLAREELVFDYGYTF.

V is TRBV4-3 and J is TRBJ1-3, with D unclear. Germline values: CDR1 LGHNA, CDR2 YSLEER. This CDR3 is built from 15 residues. The V gene lost 1 base and the J gene lost 0 bases, with 7 bases spanning the gap. CDR3 nucleotides: TGCGCCAGCAGCCAAGTTTTAAACTCTGGAAACACCATATATTTT. This translates into CASSQVLNSGNTIYF.

The count of this clone is one. The V and J genes are TRBV9 and TRBJ2-3; the D gene is possibly TRBD2 (5 bases). The CDR3 is 11 residues long. CDR1 is SGDLS, CDR2 YYNGEE, per germline. With 7 bases removed from V and 5 bases from J, the gap between germline ends came to 8 bases. The CDR3 protein is CASQRVDTQYF. CDR3 bases: TGTGCCAGCCAGAGGGTAGATACGCAGTATTTT.

The genes are TRBV7-3 and TRBJ2-2, with D possibly being TRBD1 or TRBD2 (5 bases each). This CDR3 is 16 amino acids long. V was cut by 4 bases and J by 3 bases, with 15 bases left in between. Per germline, CDR1 SGHTA and CDR2 FQGTGA. This CDR3 reads CASSSGASRDTGELFF. DNA of the CDR3: TGTGCCAGCAGCTCCGGGGCGTCGAGGGACACCGGGGAGCTGTTTTTT.

The V call is TRBV10-1, the J call TRBJ2-1; D not certain. There are 16 residues in the CDR3. V gave up 0 bases and J gave up 9 bases, with 18 bases separating them. Germline CDR1 is WNHNN and CDR2 is SYGVQD (reference sequence). This CDR3 reads CASSESIPEPFGEQFF. The CDR3 region has the DNA TGCGCCAGCAGTGAGTCGATACCCGAGCCCTTCGGTGAGCAGTTCTTC.

The V and J genes are TRBV5-5 and TRBJ2-1; TRBD2 agrees at 9 bases. Germline CDR1 is SGHKS and CDR2 is YYEKEE (reference sequence). The CDR3 runs to 16 residues. V lost 0 bases, J lost 4 bases, and 5 bases stayed unmatched. CDR3 residues: CASSLGAGGNYNEQFF. The CDR3 DNA is TGTGCCAGCAGCTTGGGAGCGGGAGGAAATTACAATGAGCAGTTCTTC.

The chain couples TRBV4-3 to TRBJ2-1; 11 positions match TRBD1. Germline CDR1 LGHNA, CDR2 YSLEER. The junction had 5 bases not matched to a gene; V was cut back by 4 bases and J by 6 bases. The CDR3 is 15 amino acids. CDR3 loop: CASSPRDRGFNEQFF. In DNA, the CDR3 is TGCGCCAGCAGCCCCCGGGACAGGGGGTTCAATGAGCAGTTCTTC.

The rearrangement links TRBV6-6 to TRBJ1-5; no firm D call. The CDR3 sequence is 12 residues long. Germline V gene sequence: CDR1 MNHNY, CDR2 SVGAGI (reference sequence). Trimming pared 4 bases from V and 9 bases from J, leaving 10 bases between. DNA of the CDR3: TGTGCCAGCAGTTCTCAGGTCTGGCCCCAGCATTTT. Its translation: CASSSQVWPQHF.

The chain couples TRBV19 to TRBJ1-2; tentative D call: TRBD1 (6 bases). The CDR3 loop spans 17 amino acids. V lost 2 bases, J lost 4 bases, and 20 bases lay in between. Germline assignment: CDR1 LNHDA and CDR2 SQIVND (reference sequence). The CDR3 region has the DNA TGTGCCAGTAGTATACGACTCCGGCGGCCGGGGGCCTATGGCTACACCTTC. Protein sequence: CASSIRLRRPGAYGYTF.

The chain employs TRBV6-1 and TRBJ1-2; D is unclear. The CDR3 is 16 amino acids. Germline V CDR1 and CDR2: MNHNS, SASEGT. With 1 base removed from V and 2 bases from J, the gap between germline ends came to 14 bases. CDR3 sequence: CASSEVWADVNYGYTF. The CDR3, as DNA: TGTGCCAGCAGTGAAGTATGGGCCGACGTCAACTATGGCTACACCTTC.

The chain links TRBV5-1 to TRBJ2-5; 9 bases match TRBD2. The CDR3 has 16 residues. The germline V gene encodes CDR1 SGHRS and CDR2 YFSETQ. Trimming at V came to 0 bases and at J to 5 bases, leaving 8 bases not matched to a gene. CDR3 loop: CASSLGPSGDGETQYF. The CDR3 DNA follows: TGCGCCAGCAGCTTGGGGCCTAGCGGGGACGGTGAGACCCAGTACTTC.

This clone was found once. The chain has TRBV18 and TRBJ1-2, with D tentatively TRBD1 (5 bases). The CDR3 has 15 residues. CDR1 and CDR2 from the germline V gene are KGHSH and LQKENI. V lost 3 bases, J lost 8 bases, and 19 bases lay in between. The CDR3 DNA reads TGTGCCAGCTCACCTAATTTAGACAGCTTGAGAGGCTACACCTTC. This encodes CASSPNLDSLRGYTF.

V is TRBV5-5 and J is TRBJ1-1, with TRBD1 as a possible D gene (5 bases). Germline-derived CDR1 and CDR2 are SGHKS and YYEKEE (reference sequence). V lost 4 bases and J lost 5, with 15 bases in between. The CDR3 sequence is 14 residues long. CDR3 residues: CASSRREIQTEAFF. For the CDR3, the DNA is TGTGCCAGCAGCCGCAGGGAGATACAAACTGAAGCTTTCTTT.

The chain carries TRBV30 and TRBJ2-7, with D tentatively TRBD1 or TRBD2 (7 bases each). The germline V gene has CDR1 GTSNPN and CDR2 SVGIG (reference sequence). The V gene lost 4 bases and the J gene lost 3 bases, with 19 bases spanning the gap. CDR3 length equals 15 residues. The CDR3 reads CAWTATRGGNYEQYF. The CDR3 bases are TGTGCCTGGACCGCGACCAGGGGGGGCAACTACGAGCAGTACTTC.

The J gene is TRBJ1-3, the V gene TRBV18; no firm D call. The CDR3 is 15 amino acids. Per the germline V gene, CDR1 is KGHSH and CDR2 is LQKENI. Trimming left V 2 bases short and J 5 bases short, with 13 bases between. In DNA form, the CDR3 reads TGTGCCAGCTCACCAGGGCAGGCCGGTAGAAACACCATATATTTT. Translated: CASSPGQAGRNTIYF.

CDR3 loop: CAWISPGERETQYF. The CDR3, as DNA: TGTGCCTGGATCTCGCCGGGGGAGCGAGAGACCCAGTACTTC. The chain joins TRBV30 to TRBJ2-5; D possibly corresponds to TRBD2 (6 bases). Germline V gene lookup returns CDR1 GTSNPN and CDR2 SVGIG (reference sequence). Trimming left V 4 bases short and J 4 bases short, with 16 bases between. The CDR3 runs to 14 residues.

The V gene is TRBV6-1, the J gene TRBJ2-1; weak D call: TRBD2 (6 bases). The germline V and J ends were trimmed by 3 bases and 0 bases, with 12 bases remaining between them. The V gene's germline CDR1 is MNHNS and CDR2 SASEGT. The CDR3 extends over 16 amino acids. Written as DNA, the CDR3 is TGTGCCAGCAGTGACTGGCGGGGCAGCTCCTACAATGAGCAGTTCTTC. Protein: CASSDWRGSSYNEQFF.

The rearrangement joins TRBV7-2 to TRBJ2-2; weak D call: TRBD2 (6 bases). The CDR3 extends over 14 amino acids. Trimming took off 3 bases at V and 6 bases at J, with 11 bases between the two ends. Per germline, CDR1 SGHTA and CDR2 FQGNSA. The CDR3 sequence is CASSFMAGSGELFF. CDR3 DNA sequence: TGTGCCAGCAGCTTTATGGCGGGATCCGGGGAGCTGTTTTTT.

This clone has only a few counts. The genes are TRBV27 and TRBJ1-3; weak D call: TRBD1 (5 bases). The CDR3 consists of 16 residues. Trimming cost V 3 bases and J 0 bases, with 12 bases left between them. Germline assignment: CDR1 MNHEY and CDR2 SMNVEV (reference sequence). The CDR3 region has the DNA TGTGCCAGCAGTTTTGGGACCCCCGGCTCTGGAAACACCATATATTTT. Translating gives CASSFGTPGSGNTIYF.

The rearrangement uses TRBV7-9 and TRBJ1-4, with 10 bases matching TRBD1. Germline-derived CDR1 and CDR2 are SEHNR and FQNEAQ (reference sequence). The CDR3 has 14 amino acids. The ends lost 4 bases at V and 7 bases at J; junction bases unmatched: 3. CDR3 nucleotide sequence: TGTGCCAGCAGCTCGGGACAGGGGAGTGAAAAACTGTTTTTT. Protein product: CASSSGQGSEKLFF.

The rearrangement joins TRBV6-5 to TRBJ2-5, with D maybe TRBD1 (6 bases). The CDR3 consists of 15 residues. With 0 bases removed from V and 4 bases from J, the gap between germline ends came to 12 bases. Per germline, CDR1 MNHEY and CDR2 SVGAGI. The CDR3 coding sequence is TGTGCCAGCAGTTACTCGTTGGGGGCCCGAGAGACCCAGTACTTC. Residues: CASSYSLGARETQYF.

The chain is built from TRBV2 and TRBJ1-1; TRBD1 agrees at 9 bases. J lost 6 bases, V lost 9 bases, and 5 bases had no gene match. From germline, CDR1 is SNHLY and CDR2 FYNNEI. The CDR3 has 12 amino acids. The CDR3 sequence is CARGQGRAEAFF. The CDR3 DNA is TGTGCCAGGGGACAGGGCCGGGCTGAAGCTTTCTTT. Full variable domain (remainder filled in from reference TRBV2 and TRBJ1-1): EPEVTQTPSHQVTQMGQEVILRCVPISNHLYFYWYRQILGQKVEFLVSFYNNEISEKSEIFDDQFSVERPDGSNFTLKIRSTKLEDSAMYFCARGQGRAEAFFGQGTRLTVV.

This clone was counted a few times. This chain joins TRBV30 and TRBJ1-6; tentative D call: TRBD1 (5 bases). The germline V and J ends were trimmed by 4 bases and 8 bases, with 12 bases remaining between them. This CDR3 has 13 residues. Per germline, CDR1 GTSNPN and CDR2 SVGIG (reference sequence). The DNA of the CDR3 is TGTGCCTGGAACCAGCAAGGGGATTCACCCCTCCACTTT. Its translation: CAWNQQGDSPLHF.

This clone has only a few counts. The gene calls are TRBV28 and TRBJ1-1, with unresolved D. Germline V CDR1 and CDR2: MDHEN, SYDVKM. The CDR3 totals 14 residues. The ends were cut back, 7 bases at V and 4 bases at J, with 16 bases in the middle. This CDR3 is CASTLIREATEAFF. DNA for the CDR3: TGTGCCAGCACCCTGATAAGGGAAGCCACTGAAGCTTTCTTT.

The chain uses TRBV5-1 and TRBJ2-5; weak D call: TRBD1 (6 bases). The V and J ends lost 2 bases and 2 bases respectively, with 22 bases between them. The length of the CDR3 is 18 residues. Germline V lookup: CDR1 SGHRS, CDR2 YFSETQ. This chain's CDR3 is CASSFQGGRGLYQETQYF. CDR3 nucleotides: TGCGCCAGCAGCTTCCAAGGGGGAAGAGGGCTGTATCAAGAGACCCAGTACTTC.

The chain recombines TRBV7-8 with TRBJ1-1; D is perhaps TRBD1 (5 bases). The germline V and J ends were trimmed by 3 bases and 5 bases, with 10 bases remaining between them. This CDR3 has 13 amino acids. The germline V gene has CDR1 SGHVS and CDR2 FQNEAQ. The CDR3 here is CASSFGGRTEAFF. CDR3 in DNA: TGTGCCAGCAGCTTTGGGGGTCGAACTGAAGCTTTCTTT.

V usage is TRBV5-1 and J usage is TRBJ1-3, with unresolved D. V shed 1 base and J shed 0 bases, with 11 bases lying between them. CDR3 length: 16 residues. Per the germline V gene, CDR1 is SGHRS and CDR2 is YFSETQ. The CDR3 sequence is CASSLYPGRSGNTIYF. The DNA for the CDR3 is TGCGCCAGCAGCTTGTACCCAGGCCGCTCTGGAAACACCATATATTTT.